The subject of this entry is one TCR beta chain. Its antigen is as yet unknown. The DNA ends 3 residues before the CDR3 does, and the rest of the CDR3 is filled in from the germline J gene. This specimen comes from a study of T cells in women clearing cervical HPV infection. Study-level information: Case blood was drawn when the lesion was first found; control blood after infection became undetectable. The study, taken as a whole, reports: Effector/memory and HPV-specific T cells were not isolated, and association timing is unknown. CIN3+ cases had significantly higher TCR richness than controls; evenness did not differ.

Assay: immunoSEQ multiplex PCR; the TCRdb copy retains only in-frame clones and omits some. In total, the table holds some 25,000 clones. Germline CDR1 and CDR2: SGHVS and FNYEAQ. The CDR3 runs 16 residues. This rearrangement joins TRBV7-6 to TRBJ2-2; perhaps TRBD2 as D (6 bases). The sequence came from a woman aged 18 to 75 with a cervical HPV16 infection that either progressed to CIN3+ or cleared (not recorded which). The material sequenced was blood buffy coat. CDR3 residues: CASSVGGTAGANVLFF. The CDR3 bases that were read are TGTGCCAGCAGCGTTGGGGGGACTGCTGGGGCCAACGTG.